The T cell receptor beta chain described here comes from a study of technical replicates of blood from a handful of donors. Clones were read by immunoSEQ multiplex PCR, and TCRdb kept only the in-frame ones, dropping some. The data show 65,000 to 80,000 clones, 95% to 98% seen once. Sequencing used T cells isolated from PBMCs. This clonotype originated in a human donor in good health.

CDR3 loop: CAWSVFGPQVGGRGAEQYF. The CDR3 DNA is TGTGCCTGGAGTGTTTTTGGTCCCCAAGTTGGCGGGAGAGGCGCGGAGCAGTACTTC. The chain links TRBV30 to TRBJ2-7, with 7 positions matching TRBD2. The CDR3 extends over 19 amino acids. Germline V gene lookup returns CDR1 GTSNPN and CDR2 SVGIG (reference sequence). After removal of 0 bases from V and 7 bases from J, the junction contained 24 bases not matched to a gene.